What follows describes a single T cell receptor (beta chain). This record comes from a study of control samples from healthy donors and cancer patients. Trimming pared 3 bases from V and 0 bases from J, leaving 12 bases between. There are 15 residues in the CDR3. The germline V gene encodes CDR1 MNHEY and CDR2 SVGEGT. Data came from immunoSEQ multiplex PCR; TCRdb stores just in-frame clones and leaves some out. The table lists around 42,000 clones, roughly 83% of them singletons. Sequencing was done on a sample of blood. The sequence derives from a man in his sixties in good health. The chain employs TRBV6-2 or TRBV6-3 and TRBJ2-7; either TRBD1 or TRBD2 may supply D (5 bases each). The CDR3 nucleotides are TGTGCCAGCAGTTATACGAGGGGTAGCTCCTACGAGCAGTACTTC. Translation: CASSYTRGSSYEQYF.